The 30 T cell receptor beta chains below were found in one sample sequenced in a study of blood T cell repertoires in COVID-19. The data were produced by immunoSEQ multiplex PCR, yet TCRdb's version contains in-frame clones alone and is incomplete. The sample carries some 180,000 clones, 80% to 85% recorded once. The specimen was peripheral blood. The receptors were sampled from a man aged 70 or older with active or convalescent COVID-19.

The CDR3 spells CASSSLGGQPQHF. CDR3 in DNA: TGTGCCAGCAGTTCCCTGGGGGGACAGCCCCAGCATTTT. The rearrangement joins TRBV7-2 to TRBJ1-5, with a weak D call TRBD1 (5 bases). V gave up 6 bases and J gave up 7 bases, with 13 bases separating them. The CDR3 has 13 residues. CDR1 is SGHTA and CDR2 is FQGNSA in the germline V gene. Drawing the rest from reference TRBV7-2 and TRBJ1-5, the complete variable domain is GAGVSQSPSNKVTEKGKDVELRCDPISGHTALYWYRQSLGQGLEFLIYFQGNSAPDKSGLPSDRFSAERTGGSVSTLTIQRTQQEDSAVYLCASSSLGGQPQHFGDGTRLSIL.

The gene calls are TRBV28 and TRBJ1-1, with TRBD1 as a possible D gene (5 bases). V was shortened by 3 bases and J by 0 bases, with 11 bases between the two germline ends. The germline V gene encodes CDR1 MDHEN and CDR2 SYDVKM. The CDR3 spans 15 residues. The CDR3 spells CASSLPTVMNTEAFF. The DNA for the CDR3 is TGTGCCAGCAGTTTGCCGACAGTCATGAACACTGAAGCTTTCTTT.

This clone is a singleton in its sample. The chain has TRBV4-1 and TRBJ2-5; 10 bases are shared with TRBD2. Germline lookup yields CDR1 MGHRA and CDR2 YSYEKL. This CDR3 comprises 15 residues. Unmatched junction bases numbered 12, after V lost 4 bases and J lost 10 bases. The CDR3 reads CASSPGLAQPGGQYF. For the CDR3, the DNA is TGCGCCAGCAGCCCGGGACTAGCGCAACCGGGGGGCCAGTACTTC.

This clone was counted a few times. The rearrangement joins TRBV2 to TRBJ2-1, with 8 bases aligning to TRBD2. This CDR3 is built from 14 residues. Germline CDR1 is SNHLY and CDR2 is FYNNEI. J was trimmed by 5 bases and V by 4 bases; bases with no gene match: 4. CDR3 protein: CASSGREVDNEQFF. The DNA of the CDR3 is TGTGCCAGCAGTGGGCGGGAGGTGGACAATGAGCAGTTCTTC.

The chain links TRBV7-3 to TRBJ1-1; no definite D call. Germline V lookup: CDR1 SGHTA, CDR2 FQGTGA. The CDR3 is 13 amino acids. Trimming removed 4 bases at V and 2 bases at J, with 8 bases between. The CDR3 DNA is TGTGCCAGCAGCTCCGGAGGCAACACTGAAGCTTTCTTT. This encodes CASSSGGNTEAFF.

DNA for the CDR3: TGTGCCAGCAGCCCGACATCGAGCTCTGGAAACACCATATATTTT. Its translation: CASSPTSSSGNTIYF. The chain recombines TRBV6-5 with TRBJ1-3; no clear D gene. The CDR3 covers 15 residues. With 6 bases removed from V and 0 bases from J, the gap between germline ends came to 12 bases. Germline V gene sequence: CDR1 MNHEY, CDR2 SVGAGI.

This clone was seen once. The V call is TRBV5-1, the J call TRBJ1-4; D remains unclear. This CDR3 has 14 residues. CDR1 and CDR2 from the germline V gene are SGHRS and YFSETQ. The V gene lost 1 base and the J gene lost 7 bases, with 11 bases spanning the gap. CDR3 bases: TGCGCCAGCAGCTTGTCTTCGGTCGGTGAAAAACTGTTTTTT. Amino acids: CASSLSSVGEKLFF.

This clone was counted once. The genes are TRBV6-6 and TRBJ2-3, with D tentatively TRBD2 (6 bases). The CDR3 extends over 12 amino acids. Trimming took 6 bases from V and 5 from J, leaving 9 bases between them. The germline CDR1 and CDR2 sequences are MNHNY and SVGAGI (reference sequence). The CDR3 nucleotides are TGTGCCAGCAGACTGGAGGGAGATACGCAGTATTTT. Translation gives CASRLEGDTQYF.

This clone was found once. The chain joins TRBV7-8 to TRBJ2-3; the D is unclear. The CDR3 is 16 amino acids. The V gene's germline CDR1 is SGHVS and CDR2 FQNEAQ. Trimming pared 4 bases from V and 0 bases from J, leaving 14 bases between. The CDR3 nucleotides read TGTGCCAGCAGCTCCGTTTTTACACCTAGCACAGATACGCAGTATTTT. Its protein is CASSSVFTPSTDTQYF.

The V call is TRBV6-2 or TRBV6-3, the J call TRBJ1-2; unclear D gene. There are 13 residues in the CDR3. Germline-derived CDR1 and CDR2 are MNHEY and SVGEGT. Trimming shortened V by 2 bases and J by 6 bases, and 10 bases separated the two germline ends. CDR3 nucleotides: TGTGCCAGCAGTTACCCCCCCTCGGATGGCTACACCTTC. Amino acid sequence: CASSYPPSDGYTF.

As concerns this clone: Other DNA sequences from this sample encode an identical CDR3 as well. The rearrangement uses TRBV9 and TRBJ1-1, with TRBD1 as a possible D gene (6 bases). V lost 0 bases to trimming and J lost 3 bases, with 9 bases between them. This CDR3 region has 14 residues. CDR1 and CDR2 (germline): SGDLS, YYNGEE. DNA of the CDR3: TGTGCCAGCAGCGTAGTAGAGGGGGACACTGAAGCTTTCTTT. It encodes CASSVVEGDTEAFF.

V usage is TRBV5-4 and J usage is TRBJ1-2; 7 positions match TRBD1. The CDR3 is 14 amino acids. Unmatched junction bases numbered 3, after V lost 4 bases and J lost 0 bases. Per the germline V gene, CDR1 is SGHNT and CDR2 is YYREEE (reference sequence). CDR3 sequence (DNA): TGTGCCAGCAGCACCGGGACAGCTAACTATGGCTACACCTTC. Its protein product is CASSTGTANYGYTF. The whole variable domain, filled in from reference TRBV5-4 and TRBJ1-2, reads ETGVTQSPTHLIKTRGQQVTLRCSSQSGHNTVSWYQQALGQGPQFIFQYYREEENGRGNFPPRFSGLQFPNYSSELNVNALELDDSALYLCASSTGTANYGYTFGSGTRLTVV.

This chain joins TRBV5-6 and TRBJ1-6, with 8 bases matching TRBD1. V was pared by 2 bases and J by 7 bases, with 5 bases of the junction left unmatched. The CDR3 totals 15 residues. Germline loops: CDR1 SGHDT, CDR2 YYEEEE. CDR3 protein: CASSFRTGSNSPLHF. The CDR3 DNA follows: TGTGCCAGCAGCTTCCGGACAGGGTCAAATTCACCCCTCCACTTT.

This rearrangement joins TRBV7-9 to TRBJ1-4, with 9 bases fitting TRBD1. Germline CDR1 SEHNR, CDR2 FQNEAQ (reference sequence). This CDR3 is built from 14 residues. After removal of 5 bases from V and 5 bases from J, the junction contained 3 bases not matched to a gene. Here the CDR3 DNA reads TGTGCCAGCAGCGACAGGGGGGAAAATGAAAAACTGTTTTTT. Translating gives CASSDRGENEKLFF.

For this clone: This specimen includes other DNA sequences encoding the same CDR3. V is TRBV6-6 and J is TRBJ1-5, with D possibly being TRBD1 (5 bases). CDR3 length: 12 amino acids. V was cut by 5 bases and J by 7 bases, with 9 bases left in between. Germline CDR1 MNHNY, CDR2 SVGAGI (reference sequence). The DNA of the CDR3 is TGTGCCAGCAGTCCCCCAGGGCAGCCCCAGCATTTT. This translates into CASSPPGQPQHF.

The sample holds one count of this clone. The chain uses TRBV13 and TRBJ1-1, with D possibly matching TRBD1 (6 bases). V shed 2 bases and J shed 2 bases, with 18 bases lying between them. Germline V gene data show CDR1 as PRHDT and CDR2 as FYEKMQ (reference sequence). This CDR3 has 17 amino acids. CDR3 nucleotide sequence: TGTGCCAGCAGCTTAAGGTTCATGGGACACATCAACACTGAAGCTTTCTTT. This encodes CASSLRFMGHINTEAFF.

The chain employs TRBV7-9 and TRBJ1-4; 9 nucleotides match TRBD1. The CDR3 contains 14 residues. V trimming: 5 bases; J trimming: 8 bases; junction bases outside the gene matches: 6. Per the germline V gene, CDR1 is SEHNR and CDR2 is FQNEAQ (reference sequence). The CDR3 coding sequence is TGTGCCAGCAGCCTACAGGGGGCAAAGGAAAAACTGTTTTTT. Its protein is CASSLQGAKEKLFF.

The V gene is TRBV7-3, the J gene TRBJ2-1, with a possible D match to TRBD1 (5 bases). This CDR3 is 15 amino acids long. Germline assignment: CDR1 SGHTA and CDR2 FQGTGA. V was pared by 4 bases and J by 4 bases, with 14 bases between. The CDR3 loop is CASSSYRTLYNEQFF. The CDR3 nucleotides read TGTGCCAGCAGCTCCTACCGGACATTATACAATGAGCAGTTCTTC. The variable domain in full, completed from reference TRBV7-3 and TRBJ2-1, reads GAGVSQTPSNKVTEKGKYVELRCDPISGHTALYWYRQSLGQGPEFLIYFQGTGAADDSGLPNDRFFAVRPEGSVSTLKIQRTERGDSAVYLCASSSYRTLYNEQFFGPGTRLTVL.

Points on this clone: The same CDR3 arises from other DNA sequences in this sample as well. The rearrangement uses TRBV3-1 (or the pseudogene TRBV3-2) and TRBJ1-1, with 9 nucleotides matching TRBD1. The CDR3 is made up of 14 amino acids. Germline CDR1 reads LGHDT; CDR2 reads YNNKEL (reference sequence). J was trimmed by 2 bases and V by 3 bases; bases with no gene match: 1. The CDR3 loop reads CASSQDRGNTEAFF. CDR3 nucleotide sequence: TGTGCCAGCAGCCAGGACAGGGGAAACACTGAAGCTTTCTTT.

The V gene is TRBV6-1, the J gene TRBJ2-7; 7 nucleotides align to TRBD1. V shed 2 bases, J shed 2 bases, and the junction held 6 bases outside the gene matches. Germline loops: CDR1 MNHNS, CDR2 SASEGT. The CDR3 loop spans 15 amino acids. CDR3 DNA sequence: TGTGCCAGCAGTGAATGGGCCAGGGGGACCTACGAGCAGTACTTC. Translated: CASSEWARGTYEQYF.

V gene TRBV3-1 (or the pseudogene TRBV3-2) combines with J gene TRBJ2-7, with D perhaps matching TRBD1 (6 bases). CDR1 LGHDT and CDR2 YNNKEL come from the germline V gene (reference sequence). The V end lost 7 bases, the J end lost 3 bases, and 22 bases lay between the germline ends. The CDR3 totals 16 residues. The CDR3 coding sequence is TGTGCCAGCACTCGAACTGGGGGCCGCGCGGGCTACGAGCAGTACTTC. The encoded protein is CASTRTGGRAGYEQYF.

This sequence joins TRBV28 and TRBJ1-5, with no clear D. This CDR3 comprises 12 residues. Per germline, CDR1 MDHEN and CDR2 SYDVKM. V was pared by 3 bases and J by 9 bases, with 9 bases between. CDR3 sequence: CASSFRLRPQHF. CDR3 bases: TGTGCCAGCAGTTTCCGACTTCGGCCCCAGCATTTT.

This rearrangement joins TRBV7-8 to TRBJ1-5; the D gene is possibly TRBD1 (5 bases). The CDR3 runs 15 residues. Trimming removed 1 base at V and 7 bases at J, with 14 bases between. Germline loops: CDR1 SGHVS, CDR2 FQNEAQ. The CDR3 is CASSLDGGRWQPQHF. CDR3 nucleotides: TGTGCCAGCAGCTTAGACGGGGGGAGGTGGCAGCCCCAGCATTTT. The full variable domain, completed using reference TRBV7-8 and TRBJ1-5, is GAGVSQSPRYKVAKRGQDVALRCDPISGHVSLFWYQQALGQGPEFLTYFQNEAQLDKSGLPSDRFFAERPEGSVSTLKIQRTQQEDSAVYLCASSLDGGRWQPQHFGDGTRLSIL.

CDR3 loop: CASSLGWRSGANVLTF. CDR3 in DNA: TGTGCCAGCAGCTTGGGCTGGCGCTCTGGGGCCAACGTCCTGACTTTC. The chain couples TRBV7-2 to TRBJ2-6; no clear D. This CDR3 spans 16 amino acids. Germline V gives CDR1 SGHTA, CDR2 FQGNSA. With 3 bases removed from V and 0 bases from J, the gap between germline ends came to 9 bases.

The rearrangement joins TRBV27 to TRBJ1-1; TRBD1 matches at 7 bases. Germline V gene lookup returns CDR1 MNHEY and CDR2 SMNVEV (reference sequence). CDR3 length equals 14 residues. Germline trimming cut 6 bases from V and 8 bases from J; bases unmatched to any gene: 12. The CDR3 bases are TGTGCCAGCAGCCCCCCTGGACAGGCGGCGGAAGCTTTCTTT. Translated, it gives CASSPPGQAAEAFF.

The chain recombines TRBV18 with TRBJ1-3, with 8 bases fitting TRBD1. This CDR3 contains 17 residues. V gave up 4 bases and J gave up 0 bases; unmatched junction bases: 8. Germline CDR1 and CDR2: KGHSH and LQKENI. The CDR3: CASSRSTGGISGNTIYF. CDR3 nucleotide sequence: TGTGCCAGCTCACGGAGTACAGGGGGAATCTCTGGAAACACCATATATTTT.

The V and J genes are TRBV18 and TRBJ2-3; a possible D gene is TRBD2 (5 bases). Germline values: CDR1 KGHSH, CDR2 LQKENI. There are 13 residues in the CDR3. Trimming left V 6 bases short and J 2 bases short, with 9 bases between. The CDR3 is CASSPRVTDTQYF. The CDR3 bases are TGTGCCAGCTCTCCGAGGGTCACAGATACGCAGTATTTT.

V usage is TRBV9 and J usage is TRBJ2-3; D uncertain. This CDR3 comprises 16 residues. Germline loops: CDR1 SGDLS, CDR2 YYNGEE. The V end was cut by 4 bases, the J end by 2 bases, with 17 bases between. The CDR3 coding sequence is TGTGCCAGCAGCCACGTGGGCAGTAGTTACACAGATACGCAGTATTTT. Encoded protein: CASSHVGSSYTDTQYF.

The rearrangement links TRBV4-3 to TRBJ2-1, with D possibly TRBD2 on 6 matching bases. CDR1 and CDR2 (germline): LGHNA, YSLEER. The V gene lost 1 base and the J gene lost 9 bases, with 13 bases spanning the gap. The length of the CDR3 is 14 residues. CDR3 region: CASSQVFRETEQFF. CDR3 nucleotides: TGCGCCAGCAGCCAAGTTTTCCGGGAGACTGAGCAGTTCTTC.

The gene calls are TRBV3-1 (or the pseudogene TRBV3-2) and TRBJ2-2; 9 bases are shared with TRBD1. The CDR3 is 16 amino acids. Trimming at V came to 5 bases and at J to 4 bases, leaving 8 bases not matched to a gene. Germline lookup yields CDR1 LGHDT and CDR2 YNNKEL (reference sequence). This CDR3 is CASSSRQGVGTGELFF. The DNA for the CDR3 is TGTGCCAGCAGCTCCCGACAGGGGGTCGGCACCGGGGAGCTGTTTTTT.